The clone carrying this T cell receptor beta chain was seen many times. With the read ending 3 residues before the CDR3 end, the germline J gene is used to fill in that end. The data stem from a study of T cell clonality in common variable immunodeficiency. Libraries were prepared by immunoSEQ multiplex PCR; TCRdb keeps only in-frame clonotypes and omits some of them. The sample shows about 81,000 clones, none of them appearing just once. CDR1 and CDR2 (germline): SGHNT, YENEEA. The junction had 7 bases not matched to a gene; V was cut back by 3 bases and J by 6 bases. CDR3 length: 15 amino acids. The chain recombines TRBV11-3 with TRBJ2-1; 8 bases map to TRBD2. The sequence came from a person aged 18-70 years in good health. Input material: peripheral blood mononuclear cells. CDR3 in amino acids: CASSLNSGSFNEQFF. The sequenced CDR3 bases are TGTGCCAGCAGCTTGAACAGCGGGAGTTTCAATGAG.